This entry lists 18 T cell receptor beta chains sequenced from one sample in a study of blood T cell repertoires in COVID-19. Data came from immunoSEQ multiplex PCR; TCRdb stores just in-frame clones and leaves some out. The profile shows 110,000 to 150,000 clones, nearly 90% of them singletons. Specimen: peripheral blood. Receptors originate from a man between 65 and 85 years old with acute or convalescent COVID-19.

This chain links TRBV6-5 with TRBJ2-7, with D maybe TRBD1 (6 bases). The CDR3 has 15 amino acids. Trimming cost V 0 bases and J 3 bases, with 12 bases left between them. Germline loops: CDR1 MNHEY, CDR2 SVGAGI. The CDR3 coding sequence is TGTGCCAGCAGTTACTCGCGAGGGACACACTACGAGCAGTACTTC. As protein: CASSYSRGTHYEQYF.

The sample holds one count of this clone. V usage is TRBV4-1 and J usage is TRBJ2-1; 7 bases line up with TRBD2. The germline CDR1 and CDR2 sequences are MGHRA and YSYEKL. Trimming cost V 0 bases and J 2 bases; bases outside gene matches: 1. The CDR3 is 15 amino acids. In DNA, the CDR3 is TGCGCCAGCAGCCAAGAAGCGGGGACCTACAATGAGCAGTTCTTC. The encoded protein is CASSQEAGTYNEQFF.

This chain uses TRBV3-1 (or the pseudogene TRBV3-2) with TRBJ2-7, with D perhaps TRBD2 (5 bases). V was pared by 6 bases and J by 0 bases, with 15 bases between. The germline V gene has CDR1 LGHDT and CDR2 YNNKEL (reference sequence). CDR3 length: 15 residues. CDR3 residues: CASRPQTGSSYEQYF. CDR3 coding DNA: TGTGCCAGCAGACCTCAGACGGGAAGCTCCTACGAGCAGTACTTC.

V and J are TRBV10-1 and TRBJ2-3; D call uncertain. The CDR3 extends over 14 amino acids. Looked up from germline, CDR1 is WNHNN and CDR2 is SYGVQD (reference sequence). V was shortened by 10 bases and J by 5 bases, with 19 bases between the two germline ends. This chain's CDR3 is CANILRGPGDTQYF. The CDR3 DNA is TGCGCCAACATACTTCGAGGTCCTGGAGATACGCAGTATTTT.

Of note for this clone: An end of the junction does not agree with germline; a read error may underlie this. V is TRBV10-3 and J is TRBJ2-7, with 7 bases that match TRBD2. Germline lookup yields CDR1 ENHRY and CDR2 SYGVKD. CDR3 size: 12 residues. CDR3 bases: TGCTCGACTGGTGGCGGGAGCTACGAGCAGTACTTC. Translated: CSTGGGSYEQYF.

This clone showed up many times. The chain is built from TRBV7-8 and TRBJ1-2; 8 nucleotides align to TRBD1. The V gene end was trimmed by 5 bases and the J gene end by 2 bases; junction bases not matched to a gene: 4. The CDR3 has 14 amino acids. Germline loops: CDR1 SGHVS, CDR2 FQNEAQ. The CDR3 spells CASSPGQDNYGYTF. In nucleotides, the CDR3 is TGTGCCAGCAGCCCGGGACAGGACAACTATGGCTACACCTTC. The full variable domain, its missing parts supplied by reference TRBV7-8 and TRBJ1-2, is GAGVSQSPRYKVAKRGQDVALRCDPISGHVSLFWYQQALGQGPEFLTYFQNEAQLDKSGLPSDRFFAERPEGSVSTLKIQRTQQEDSAVYLCASSPGQDNYGYTFGSGTRLTVV.

The genes are TRBV28 and TRBJ2-7, with D tentatively TRBD1 (5 bases). There are 14 residues in the CDR3. CDR1 is MDHEN, CDR2 SYDVKM, per germline. V lost 8 bases, J lost 0 bases, and 14 bases lay in between. The CDR3 spells CASRKQALSYEQYF. The CDR3, as DNA: TGTGCCAGCCGAAAACAGGCACTCTCCTACGAGCAGTACTTC.

V is TRBV3-1 (or the pseudogene TRBV3-2) and J is TRBJ1-2; 8 bases line up with TRBD1. This CDR3 contains 14 residues. Germline lookup yields CDR1 LGHDT and CDR2 YNNKEL (reference sequence). The J segment lost 8 bases and the V segment lost 1 base, leaving 6 bases of the junction unmatched. The CDR3 spells CASSQAQQGGGYTF. As DNA, the CDR3 is TGTGCCAGCAGCCAAGCCCAACAGGGGGGCGGCTACACCTTC.

The chain uses TRBV3-1 (or the pseudogene TRBV3-2) and TRBJ1-1; D might be TRBD1 (6 bases). The CDR3 extends over 16 amino acids. Germline-derived CDR1 and CDR2 are LGHDT and YNNKEL (reference sequence). Trimming took 3 bases from V and 1 from J, leaving 15 bases between them. In DNA, the CDR3 is TGTGCCAGCAGCCACCTCCTTCGACAGGCGAACACTGAAGCTTTCTTT. It yields the protein CASSHLLRQANTEAFF.

This chain connects TRBV11-2 to TRBJ1-2; 8 bases are shared with TRBD1. Germline trimming cut 5 bases from V and 4 bases from J; bases unmatched to any gene: 9. Looked up from germline, CDR1 is SGHAT and CDR2 is FQNNGV. CDR3 length: 15 residues. Here the CDR3 DNA reads TGTGCCAGCAGCCCTAGACAGGGGCCTGGCTATGGCTACACCTTC. Its translation: CASSPRQGPGYGYTF.

The CDR3 region is CASSPRTSGRYEQYF. For the CDR3, the DNA is TGTGCCAGCAGTCCCCGGACTAGCGGGCGCTACGAGCAGTACTTC. The chain couples TRBV6-2 or TRBV6-3 to TRBJ2-7; 11 positions agree with TRBD2. This CDR3 is 15 amino acids long. The germline CDR1 and CDR2 sequences are MNHEY and SVGEGT. After removal of 5 bases from V and 3 bases from J, the junction contained 6 bases not matched to a gene.

The chain couples TRBV5-1 to TRBJ1-4; 10 bases fit TRBD1. There are 15 residues in the CDR3. V was clipped by 1 base and J by 7 bases; unmatched bases: 4. CDR1 and CDR2 from the germline V gene are SGHRS and YFSETQ. The CDR3 here is CASSLTGTGAEKLFF. In nucleotides, the CDR3 is TGCGCCAGCAGCTTGACTGGGACAGGGGCTGAAAAACTGTTTTTT.

The chain uses TRBV6-6 and TRBJ1-5; maybe TRBD1 (5 bases). Trimming took 2 bases from V and 1 from J, leaving 9 bases between them. The CDR3 runs to 15 residues. CDR1 is MNHNY and CDR2 is SVGAGI in the germline V gene (reference sequence). In DNA, the CDR3 is TGTGCCAGCAGTTACCGGGGGGGGAGCAATCAGCCCCAGCATTTT. It translates to CASSYRGGSNQPQHF.

J is TRBJ2-3 and V is TRBV27; a possible D gene is TRBD2 (6 bases). The CDR3 consists of 14 residues. Per germline, CDR1 MNHEY and CDR2 SMNVEV (reference sequence). V gave up 5 bases and J gave up 8 bases, with 17 bases separating them. CDR3 in amino acids: CASSTTGGGVTQYF. CDR3 bases: TGTGCCAGCAGTACCACAGGCGGCGGGGTTACGCAGTATTTT.

The V gene is TRBV28, the J gene TRBJ2-5, with 11 bases that match TRBD2. Per the germline V gene, CDR1 is MDHEN and CDR2 is SYDVKM. The trim removed 7 bases at V and 1 base at J, leaving 2 bases unmatched. This CDR3 comprises 14 residues. CDR3 sequence (DNA): TGTGCCAGCAAGCTAGCGGGAGGCCAAGAGACCCAGTACTTC. This encodes CASKLAGGQETQYF.

V gene TRBV7-2 combines with J gene TRBJ1-2; D possibly corresponds to TRBD1 (6 bases). Germline-derived CDR1 and CDR2 are SGHTA and FQGNSA. V lost 3 bases and J 2 bases, leaving 10 bases between the germline ends. CDR3 size: 14 residues. The CDR3, as DNA: TGTGCCAGCAGCTTCGGTCAGGGGAACTATGGCTACACCTTC. Translating it yields CASSFGQGNYGYTF.

This clone was detected once. The chain employs TRBV6-5 and TRBJ1-1; D uncertain. Trimming removed 1 base from V and 5 bases from J, with 11 bases in between. The CDR3 consists of 14 residues. Per germline, CDR1 MNHEY and CDR2 SVGAGI. CDR3 sequence: CASSYFQSGTEAFF. CDR3 in DNA: TGTGCCAGCAGTTACTTCCAGAGCGGGACTGAAGCTTTCTTT.

J is TRBJ2-5 and V is TRBV7-3, with 7 bases matching TRBD2. Losses at the gene ends were 5 bases for V and 5 bases for J; bases not matched to a gene: 5. Germline V lookup: CDR1 SGHTA, CDR2 FQGTGA. The length of the CDR3 is 13 residues. The CDR3: CASSGRAGETQYF. CDR3 DNA: TGTGCCAGCAGCGGGAGGGCCGGGGAGACCCAGTACTTC.